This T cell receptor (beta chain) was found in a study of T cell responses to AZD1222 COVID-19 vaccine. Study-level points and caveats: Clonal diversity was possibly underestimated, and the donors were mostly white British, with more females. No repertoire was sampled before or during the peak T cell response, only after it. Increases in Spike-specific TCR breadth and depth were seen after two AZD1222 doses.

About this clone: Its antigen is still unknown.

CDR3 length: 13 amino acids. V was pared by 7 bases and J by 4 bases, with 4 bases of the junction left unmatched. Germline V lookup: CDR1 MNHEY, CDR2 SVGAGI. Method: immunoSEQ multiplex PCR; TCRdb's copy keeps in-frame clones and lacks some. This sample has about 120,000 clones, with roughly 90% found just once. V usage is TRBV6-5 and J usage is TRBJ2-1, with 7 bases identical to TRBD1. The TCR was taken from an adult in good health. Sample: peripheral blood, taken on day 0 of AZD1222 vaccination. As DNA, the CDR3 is TGTGCCAGCACTCGACAGGGATACAATGAGCAGTTCTTC. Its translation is CASTRQGYNEQFF.